This TCR beta chain appears in the sequencing data of a study of blood T cell repertoires in COVID-19. Study at large: From T cells, B-cell-depleted T cells, or PBMCs came the material, which was cDNA or gDNA.

The protocol was immunoSEQ multiplex PCR, while the TCRdb copy is restricted to in-frame clones and leaves out a portion. Here the sample spans more than 200,000 clones, about 87% being singletons. Seattle participants joined during active infection and were tracked over time. This clone showed up just once. Germline loops: CDR1 SGHNT, CDR2 YYREEE (reference sequence). After removal of 4 bases from V and 0 bases from J, the junction contained 7 bases not matched to a gene. The CDR3 sequence is 16 residues long. The source material was peripheral blood. The V call is TRBV5-4, the J call TRBJ2-7; 10 bases match TRBD2. The sequence was collected from a man under 40 with COVID-19, enrolled during active disease. The CDR3 protein is CASSPPTSGTSYEQYF. The DNA of the CDR3 is TGTGCCAGCAGCCCGCCCACTAGCGGGACCTCCTACGAGCAGTACTTC.